One T cell receptor (beta chain) is described in this entry. Its specificity is not known. Here immunoSEQ multiplex PCR was the method, and the copy in TCRdb shows in-frame clones only, minus some. The table has approximately 720 clones, 85% seen once. The data derive from a study of chemoradiotherapy in HPV16-positive cancers. Whole-study findings and limits: Only a couple of HPV16-positive patients supplied the functional HPV-specificity definition.

Germline V gene lookup returns CDR1 GTSNPN and CDR2 SVGIG (reference sequence). The V and J ends lost 5 bases and 9 bases, in that order; junction bases with no gene match: 12. This CDR3 contains 14 residues. This TCR derives from a human donor with HPV-associated anogenital cancer. The chain combines TRBV30 with TRBJ2-5; 10 nucleotides line up with TRBD1. Material: tumor tissue, obtained from a patient who underwent chemoradiotherapy. The CDR3 coding sequence is TGTGCCTGGCAGACAGGGGGCTCCAAGACGGCCCAGTACTTC. Translation gives CAWQTGGSKTAQYF.